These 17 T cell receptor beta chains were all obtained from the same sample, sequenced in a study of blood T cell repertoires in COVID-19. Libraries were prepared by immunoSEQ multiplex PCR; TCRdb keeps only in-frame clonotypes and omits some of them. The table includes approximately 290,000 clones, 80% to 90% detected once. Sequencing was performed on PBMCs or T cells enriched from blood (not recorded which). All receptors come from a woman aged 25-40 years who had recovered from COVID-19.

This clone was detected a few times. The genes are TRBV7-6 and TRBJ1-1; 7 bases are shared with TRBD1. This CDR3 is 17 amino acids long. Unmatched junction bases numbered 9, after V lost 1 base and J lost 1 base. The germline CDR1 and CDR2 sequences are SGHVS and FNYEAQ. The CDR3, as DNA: TGTGCCAGCAGCTTAGGTCGGACAGGAGCCGGGAACACTGAAGCTTTCTTT. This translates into CASSLGRTGAGNTEAFF.

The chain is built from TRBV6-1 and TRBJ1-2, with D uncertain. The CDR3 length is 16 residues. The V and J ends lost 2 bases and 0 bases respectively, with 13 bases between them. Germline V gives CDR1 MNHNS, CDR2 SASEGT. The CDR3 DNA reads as TGTGCCAGCAGTGAATTCGGGGATTTCTCTAACTATGGCTACACCTTC. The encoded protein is CASSEFGDFSNYGYTF.

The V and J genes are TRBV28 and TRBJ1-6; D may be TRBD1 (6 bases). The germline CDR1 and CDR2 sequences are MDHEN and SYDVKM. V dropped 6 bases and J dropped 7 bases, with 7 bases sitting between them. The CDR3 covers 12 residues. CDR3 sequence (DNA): TGTGCCAGCAGGCAGGGGAATTCACCCCTCCACTTT. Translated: CASRQGNSPLHF.

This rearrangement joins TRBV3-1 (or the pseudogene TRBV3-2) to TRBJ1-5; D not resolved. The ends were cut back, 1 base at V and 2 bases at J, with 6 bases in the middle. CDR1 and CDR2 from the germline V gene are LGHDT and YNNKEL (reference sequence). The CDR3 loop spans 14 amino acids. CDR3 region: CASSQAFGNQPQHF. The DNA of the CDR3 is TGTGCCAGCAGCCAAGCTTTCGGCAATCAGCCCCAGCATTTT.

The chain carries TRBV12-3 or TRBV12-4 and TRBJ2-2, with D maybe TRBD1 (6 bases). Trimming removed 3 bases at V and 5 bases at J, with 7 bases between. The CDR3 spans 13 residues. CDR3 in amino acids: CASSFQGTGELFF. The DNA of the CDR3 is TGTGCCAGCAGTTTCCAGGGGACCGGGGAGCTGTTTTTT.

The CDR3, as DNA: TGTGCCATCAGTGAGTCGACTAGCGGGATCTACGAGCAGTACTTC. Its translation is CAISESTSGIYEQYF. V usage is TRBV10-3 and J usage is TRBJ2-7; 11 bases map to TRBD2. This CDR3 contains 15 residues. Unmatched junction bases numbered 1, after V lost 0 bases and J lost 3 bases. The germline V gene encodes CDR1 ENHRY and CDR2 SYGVKD.

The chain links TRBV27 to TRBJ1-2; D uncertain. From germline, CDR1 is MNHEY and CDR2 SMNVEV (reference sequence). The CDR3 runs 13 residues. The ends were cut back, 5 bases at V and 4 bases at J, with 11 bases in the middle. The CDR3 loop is CASSPAGIYGYTF. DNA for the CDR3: TGTGCCAGCAGTCCAGCGGGTATCTATGGCTACACCTTC.

CDR3 coding DNA: TGTGCCTGGAGTGATGGGCCAAGAAGCTCCTACGAGCAGTACTTC. Translating it yields CAWSDGPRSSYEQYF. The chain has TRBV30 and TRBJ2-7; D is ambiguous. Germline CDR1 and CDR2: GTSNPN and SVGIG (reference sequence). The CDR3 contains 15 residues. Trimming removed 1 base at V and 0 bases at J, with 13 bases between.

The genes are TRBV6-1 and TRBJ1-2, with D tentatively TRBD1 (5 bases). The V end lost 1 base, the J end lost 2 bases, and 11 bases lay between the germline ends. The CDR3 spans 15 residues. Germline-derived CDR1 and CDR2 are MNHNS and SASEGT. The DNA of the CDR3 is TGTGCCAGCAGTGAAGTATGGGGCCCGAACTATGGCTACACCTTC. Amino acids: CASSEVWGPNYGYTF.

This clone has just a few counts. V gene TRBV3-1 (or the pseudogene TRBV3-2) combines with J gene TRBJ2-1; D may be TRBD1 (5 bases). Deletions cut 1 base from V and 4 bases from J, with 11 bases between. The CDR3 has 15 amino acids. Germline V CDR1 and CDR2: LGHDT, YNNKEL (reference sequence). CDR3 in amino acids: CASSQGQRTYNEQFF. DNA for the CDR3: TGTGCCAGCAGCCAAGGCCAGAGGACATACAATGAGCAGTTCTTC.

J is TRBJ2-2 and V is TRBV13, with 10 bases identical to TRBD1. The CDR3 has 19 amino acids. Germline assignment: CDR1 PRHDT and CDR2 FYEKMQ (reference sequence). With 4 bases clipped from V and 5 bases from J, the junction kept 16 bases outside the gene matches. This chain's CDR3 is CASSWTGGAQTPSTGELFF. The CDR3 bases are TGTGCCAGCAGCTGGACAGGGGGTGCCCAAACTCCGAGTACCGGGGAGCTGTTTTTT. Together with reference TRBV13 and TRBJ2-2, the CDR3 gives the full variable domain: AAGVIQSPRHLIKEKRETATLKCYPIPRHDTVYWYQQGPGQDPQFLISFYEKMQSDKGSIPDRFSAQQFSDYHSELNMSSLELGDSALYFCASSWTGGAQTPSTGELFFGEGSRLTVL.

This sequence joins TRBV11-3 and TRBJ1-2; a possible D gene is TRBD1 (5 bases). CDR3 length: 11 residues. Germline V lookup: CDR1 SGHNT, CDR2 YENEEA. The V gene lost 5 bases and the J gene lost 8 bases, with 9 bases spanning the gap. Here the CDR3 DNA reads TGTGCCAGCAGCCCCCGGGGGGGCTACACCTTC. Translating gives CASSPRGGYTF.

Here the CDR3 reads CASSLQGGYTF. CDR3 DNA: TGTGCCAGCAGTTTACAGGGGGGCTACACCTTC. The chain couples TRBV28 to TRBJ1-2; possibly TRBD1 for D (6 bases). V gave up 2 bases and J gave up 8 bases, with 6 bases separating them. CDR1 and CDR2 from the germline V gene are MDHEN and SYDVKM. The CDR3 length is 11 residues.

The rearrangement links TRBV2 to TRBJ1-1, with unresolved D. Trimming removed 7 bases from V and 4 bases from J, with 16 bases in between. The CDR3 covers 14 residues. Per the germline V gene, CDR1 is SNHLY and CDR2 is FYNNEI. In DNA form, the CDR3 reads TGTGCCAGCACTTTAAGGCGGCCGGGCACTGAAGCTTTCTTT. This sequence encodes CASTLRRPGTEAFF.

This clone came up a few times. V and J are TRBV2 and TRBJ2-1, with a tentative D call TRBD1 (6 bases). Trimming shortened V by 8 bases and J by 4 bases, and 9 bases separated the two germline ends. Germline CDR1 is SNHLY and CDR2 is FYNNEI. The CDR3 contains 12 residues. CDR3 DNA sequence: TGTGCCAGCGGGGACACGTACAATGAGCAGTTCTTC. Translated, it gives CASGDTYNEQFF.

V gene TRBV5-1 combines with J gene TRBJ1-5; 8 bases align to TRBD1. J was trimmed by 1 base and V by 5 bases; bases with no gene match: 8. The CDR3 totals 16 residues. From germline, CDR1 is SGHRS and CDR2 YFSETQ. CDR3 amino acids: CASSTGQGGSNQPQHF. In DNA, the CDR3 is TGCGCCAGCAGTACAGGACAGGGAGGAAGCAATCAGCCCCAGCATTTT.

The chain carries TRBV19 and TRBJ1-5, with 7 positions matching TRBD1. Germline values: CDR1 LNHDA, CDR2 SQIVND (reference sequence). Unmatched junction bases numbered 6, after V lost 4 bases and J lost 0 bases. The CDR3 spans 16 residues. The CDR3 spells CASSTPTGYSNQPQHF. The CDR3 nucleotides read TGTGCCAGTAGTACCCCGACAGGGTATAGCAATCAGCCCCAGCATTTT.